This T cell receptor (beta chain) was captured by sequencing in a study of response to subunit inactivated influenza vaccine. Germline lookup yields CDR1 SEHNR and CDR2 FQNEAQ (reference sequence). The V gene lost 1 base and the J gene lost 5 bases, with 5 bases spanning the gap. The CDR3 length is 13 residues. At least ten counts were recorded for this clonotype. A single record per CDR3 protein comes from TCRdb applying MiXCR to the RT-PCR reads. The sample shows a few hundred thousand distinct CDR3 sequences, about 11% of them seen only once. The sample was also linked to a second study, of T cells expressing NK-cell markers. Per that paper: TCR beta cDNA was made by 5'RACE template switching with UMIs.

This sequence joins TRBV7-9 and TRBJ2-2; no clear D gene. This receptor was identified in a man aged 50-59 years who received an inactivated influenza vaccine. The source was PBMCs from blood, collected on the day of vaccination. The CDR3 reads CASSLDGTGELFF. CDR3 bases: TGTGCCAGCAGCTTAGACGGTACCGGGGAGCTGTTTTTT.